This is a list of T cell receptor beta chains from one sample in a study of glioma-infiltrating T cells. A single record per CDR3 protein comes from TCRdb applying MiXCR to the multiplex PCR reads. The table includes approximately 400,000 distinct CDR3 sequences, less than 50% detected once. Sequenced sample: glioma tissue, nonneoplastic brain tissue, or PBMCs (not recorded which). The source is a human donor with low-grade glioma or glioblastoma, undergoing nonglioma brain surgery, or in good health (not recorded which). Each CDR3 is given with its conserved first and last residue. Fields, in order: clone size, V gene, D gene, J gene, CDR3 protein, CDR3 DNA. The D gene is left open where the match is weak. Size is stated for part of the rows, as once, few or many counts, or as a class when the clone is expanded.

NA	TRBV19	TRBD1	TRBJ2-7	CASSRDRVAYEQYF	TGTGCCAGTAGTAGGGACAGGGTCGCCTACGAGCAGTACTTC
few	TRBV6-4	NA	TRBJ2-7	CASSEEAVPTYEQYF	TGTGCCAGCAGTGAGGAGGCAGTGCCTACCTACGAGCAGTACTTC
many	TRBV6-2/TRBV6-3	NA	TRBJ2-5	CASRNPLGAQETQYF	TGTGCCAGCAGAAACCCACTAGGGGCCCAAGAGACCCAGTACTTC
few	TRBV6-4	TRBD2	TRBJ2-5	CASSPPWDISGAGARETQYF	TGTGCCAGCAGCCCCCCCTGGGACATAAGTGGAGCGGGAGCTCGTGAGACCCAGTACTTC
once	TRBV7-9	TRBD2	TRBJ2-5	CASSLGGLAIETQYF	TGTGCCAGCAGCCTTGGGGGACTAGCCATAGAGACCCAGTACTTC
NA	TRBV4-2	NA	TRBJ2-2	CASSQEDLTGPSELFF	TGTGCCAGCAGCCAAGAGGACCTTACAGGGCCGAGTGAGCTGTTTTTT
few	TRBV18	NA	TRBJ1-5	CASSPTKALGNQPQHF	TGTGCCAGCTCACCTACGAAGGCTTTGGGCAATCAGCCCCAGCATTTT
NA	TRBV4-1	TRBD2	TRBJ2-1	CASSPVERGTYNEQFF	TGCGCCAGCAGCCCAGTGGAGCGGGGCACCTACAATGAGCAGTTCTTC
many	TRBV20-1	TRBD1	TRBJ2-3	CSAGTGFTDTQYF	TGCAGTGCTGGGACAGGGTTCACAGATACGCAGTATTTT
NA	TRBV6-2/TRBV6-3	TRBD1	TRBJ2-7	CASSYRGREQYF	TGTGCCAGCAGTTACAGGGGGCGAGAGCAGTACTTC
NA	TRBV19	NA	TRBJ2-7	CASSPDTAYEQYF	TGCGCCAGCAGCCCCGACACAGCCTACGAGCAGTACTTC
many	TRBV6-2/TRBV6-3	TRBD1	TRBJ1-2	CASSYSETGIGYTF	TGTGCCAGCAGTTACTCGGAGACAGGGATCGGCTACACCTTC
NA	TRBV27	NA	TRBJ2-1	CASSFIAGAMNEQFF	TGTGCCAGCAGTTTTATTGCAGGGGCGATGAATGAGCAGTTCTTC
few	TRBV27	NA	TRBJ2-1	CASSQWGHRGSYNEQFF	TGTGCCAGCAGTCAATGGGGCCACAGAGGCTCCTACAATGAGCAGTTCTTC
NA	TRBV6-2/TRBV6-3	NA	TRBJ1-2	CASSYGAAGGYGYTF	TGTGCCAGCAGTTACGGGGCCGCCGGGGGCTATGGCTACACCTTC
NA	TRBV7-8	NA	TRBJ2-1	CASSSPPHRDEQFF	TGTGCCAGCAGCTCCCCCCCCCATAGAGATGAGCAGTTCTTC
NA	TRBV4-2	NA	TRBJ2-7	CASSHLQGGYEQYF	TGTGCCAGCAGCCATCTCCAGGGGGGGTACGAGCAGTACTTC
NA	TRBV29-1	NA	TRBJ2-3	CSVDSPATGTDTQYF	TGCAGCGTTGACAGCCCAGCTACAGGCACAGATACGCAGTATTTT
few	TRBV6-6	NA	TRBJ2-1	CASSYPVYNEQFF	TGTGCCAGCAGTTACCCCGTATACAATGAGCAGTTCTTC
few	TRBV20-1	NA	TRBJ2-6	CSARQGSSGANVLTF	TGCAGTGCTCGGCAGGGGAGCTCTGGGGCCAACGTCCTGACTTTC
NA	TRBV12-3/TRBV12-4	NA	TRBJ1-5	CASMAARQPQHF	TGTGCCTCGATGGCAGCCCGGCAGCCCCAGCATTTT
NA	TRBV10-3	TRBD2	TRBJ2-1	CAISDSGTSYNEQLF	TGTGCCATCAGTGATTCCGGGACTAGTTACAATGAGCAGCTCTTC
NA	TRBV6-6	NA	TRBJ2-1	CASSAPPGSYNEQFF	TGTGCCAGCAGCGCCCCGCCGGGCTCCTACAATGAGCAGTTCTTC
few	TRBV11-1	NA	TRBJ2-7	CASSLRRDYEQYF	TGTGCCAGCAGCCTACGAAGAGACTACGAGCAGTACTTC
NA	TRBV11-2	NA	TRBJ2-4	CASSLVVLREAKNIQYF	TGTGCCAGCAGCTTAGTCGTCCTGAGGGAAGCCAAAAACATTCAGTACTTC
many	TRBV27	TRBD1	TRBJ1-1	CASSPWTGGDTEAFF	TGTGCCAGCAGTCCTTGGACAGGGGGGGACACTGAAGCTTTCTTT
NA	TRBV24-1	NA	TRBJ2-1	CATSGGGIYSYNEQFF	TGTGCCACCAGTGGAGGAGGGATATACTCCTACAATGAGCAGTTCTTC
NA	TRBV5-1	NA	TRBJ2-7	CASSLTPGEPYEQYF	TGCGCCAGCAGCTTAACGCCAGGGGAGCCCTACGAGCAGTACTTC
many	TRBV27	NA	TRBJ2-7	CASSLGWTYEQYF	TGTGCCAGCAGTTTAGGGTGGACCTACGAGCAGTACTTC
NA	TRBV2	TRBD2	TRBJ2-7	CASRGTSGMSYEQYF	TGTGCCAGCAGGGGGACTAGCGGGATGTCCTACGAGCAGTACTTC
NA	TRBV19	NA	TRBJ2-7	CASSWEMESYEQYF	TGTGCCAGTAGCTGGGAAATGGAATCGTACGAGCAGTACTTC
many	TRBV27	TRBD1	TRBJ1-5	CASSRQGTVSNQPQHF	TGTGCCAGCAGCAGACAGGGGACCGTCAGCAATCAGCCCCAGCATTTT
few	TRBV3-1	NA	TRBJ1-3	CASSPRASWPGNTIYF	TGTGCCAGCAGCCCTCGGGCCTCCTGGCCTGGAAACACCATATATTTT
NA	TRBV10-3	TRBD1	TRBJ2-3	CAISAPGQGFRGDTQYF	TGTGCCATCAGTGCGCCGGGACAGGGGTTCCGAGGAGATACGCAGTATTTT
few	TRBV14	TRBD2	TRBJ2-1	CASSRGLAFEQFF	TGTGCCAGCAGCCGGGGACTAGCTTTTGAGCAGTTCTTC
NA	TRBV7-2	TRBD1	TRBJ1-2	CASSLGGGANYGYTF	TGTGCCAGCAGCTTAGGAGGGGGCGCGAACTATGGCTACACCTTC
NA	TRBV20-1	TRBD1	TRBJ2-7	CSATPGQGAWEQYF	TGCAGTGCTACCCCGGGACAGGGGGCGTGGGAGCAGTACTTC
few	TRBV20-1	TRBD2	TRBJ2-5	CSAQTSGPEGETQYF	TGCAGTGCCCAGACTAGCGGGCCGGAGGGAGAGACCCAGTACTTC
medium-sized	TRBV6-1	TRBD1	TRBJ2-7	CASSVEGTGGYEQYF	TGTGCCAGCAGTGTCGAGGGGACAGGGGGCTACGAGCAGTACTTC
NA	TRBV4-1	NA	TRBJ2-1	CVSSQVDLGFLYNEQFF	TGCGTCAGCAGCCAAGTAGACCTGGGGTTCTTATACAATGAGCAGTTCTTC
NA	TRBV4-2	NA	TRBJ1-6	CASSFGLSVGSPPHF	TGTGCCAGCAGCTTCGGTCTTTCGGTCGGTTCACCCCCCCACTTT
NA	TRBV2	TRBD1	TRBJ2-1	CASRVTGVLDSYNEQFF	TGTGCCAGCAGGGTCACAGGGGTCCTAGACTCCTACAATGAGCAGTTCTTC